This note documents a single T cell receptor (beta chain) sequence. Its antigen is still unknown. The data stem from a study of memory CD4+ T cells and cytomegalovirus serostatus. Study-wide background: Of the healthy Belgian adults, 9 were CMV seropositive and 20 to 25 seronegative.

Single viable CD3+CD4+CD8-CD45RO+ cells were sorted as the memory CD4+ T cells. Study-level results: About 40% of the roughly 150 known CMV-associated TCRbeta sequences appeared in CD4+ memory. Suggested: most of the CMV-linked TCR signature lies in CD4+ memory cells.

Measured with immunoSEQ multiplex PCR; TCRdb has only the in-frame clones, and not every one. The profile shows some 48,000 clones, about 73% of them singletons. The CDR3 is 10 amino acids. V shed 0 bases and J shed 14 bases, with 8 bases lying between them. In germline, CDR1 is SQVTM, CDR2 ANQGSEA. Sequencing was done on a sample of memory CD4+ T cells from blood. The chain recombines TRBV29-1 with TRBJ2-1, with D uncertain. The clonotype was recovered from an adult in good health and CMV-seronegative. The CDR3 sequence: CSVEEGPKFF. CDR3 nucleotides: TGCAGCGTTGAAGAAGGTCCCAAGTTCTTC.